This passage covers 3 T cell receptor beta chains from one sample sequenced in a study of T cell repertoires in cytomegalovirus infection. One entry per CDR3 protein, called by TCRdb with MiXCR from the reads. The data show hundreds of thousands of distinct CDR3 sequences, roughly 26% seen once. Sequences were obtained from CD8+ T cells from PBMCs. These receptors all come from a human donor in good health (CMV status not recorded). Some clones in this sample may be carry-over from other donors' samples.

The gene calls are TRBV5-1 and TRBJ2-1; D not resolved. This CDR3 is built from 12 residues. Germline loops: CDR1 SGHRS, CDR2 YFSETQ. V lost 3 bases to trimming and J lost 10 bases, with 11 bases between them. The CDR3 DNA is TGCGCCAGCAGCTCTAAGGGAAGAGAGCAGTTCTTC. It is translated as CASSSKGREQFF.

The chain uses TRBV5-6 and TRBJ2-3; D may correspond to TRBD1 or TRBD2 (5 bases each). There are 15 residues in the CDR3. Germline V gene data show CDR1 as SGHDT and CDR2 as YYEEEE. V was clipped by 5 bases and J by 2 bases, with 15 bases between them. Here the CDR3 reads CASSGGQGVTDTQYF. Here the CDR3 DNA reads TGTGCCAGCAGTGGCGGTCAGGGAGTCACAGATACGCAGTATTTT. Using reference TRBV5-6 and TRBJ2-3 for the parts outside the CDR3, the full variable domain is DAGVTQSPTHLIKTRGQQVTLRCSPKSGHDTVSWYQQALGQGPQFIFQYYEEEERQRGNFPDRFSGHQFPNYSSELNVNALLLGDSALYLCASSGGQGVTDTQYFGPGTRLTVL.

In regard to this clonotype: The conserved final phenylalanine or tryptophan is absent from the CDR3, which likely points to a read error. The chain is built from TRBV5-1 and TRBJ2-2, with a weak D call TRBD2 (6 bases). Germline V lookup: CDR1 SGHRS, CDR2 YFSETQ. The CDR3 consists of 14 residues. The V gene lost 3 bases and the J gene lost 3 bases, with 9 bases spanning the gap. The CDR3 protein is CASSWGEDTGELFS. The CDR3 nucleotides read TGCGCCAGCAGCTGGGGGGAAGACACCGGGGAGCTGTTTTCT.